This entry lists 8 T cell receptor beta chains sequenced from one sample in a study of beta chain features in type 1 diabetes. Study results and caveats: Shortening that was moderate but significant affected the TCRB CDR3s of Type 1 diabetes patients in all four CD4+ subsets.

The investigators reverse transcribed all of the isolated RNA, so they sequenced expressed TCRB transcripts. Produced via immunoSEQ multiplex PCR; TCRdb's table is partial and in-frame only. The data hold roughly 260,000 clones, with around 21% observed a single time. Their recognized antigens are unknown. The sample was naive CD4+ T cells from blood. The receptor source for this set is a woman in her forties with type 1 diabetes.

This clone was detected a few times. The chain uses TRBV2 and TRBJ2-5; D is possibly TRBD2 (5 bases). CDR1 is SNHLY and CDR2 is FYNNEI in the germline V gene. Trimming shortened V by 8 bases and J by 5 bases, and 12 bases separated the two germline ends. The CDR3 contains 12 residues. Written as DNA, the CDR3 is TGTGCCAGCCGGCTAGCTTCCGAGACCCAGTACTTC. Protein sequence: CASRLASETQYF.

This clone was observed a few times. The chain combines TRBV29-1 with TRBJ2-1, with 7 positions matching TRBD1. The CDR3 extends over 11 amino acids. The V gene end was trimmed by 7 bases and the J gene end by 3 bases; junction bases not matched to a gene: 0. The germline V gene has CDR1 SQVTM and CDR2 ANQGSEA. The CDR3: CSGQGYNEQFF. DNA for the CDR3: TGCAGCGGACAGGGCTACAATGAGCAGTTCTTC.

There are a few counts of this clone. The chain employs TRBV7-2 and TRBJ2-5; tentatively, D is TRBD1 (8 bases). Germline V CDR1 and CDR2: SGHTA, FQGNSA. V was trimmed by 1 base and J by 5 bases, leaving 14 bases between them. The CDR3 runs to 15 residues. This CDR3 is CASSLVVQGGETQYF. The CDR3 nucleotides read TGTGCCAGCAGCTTAGTAGTACAGGGGGGGGAGACCCAGTACTTC.

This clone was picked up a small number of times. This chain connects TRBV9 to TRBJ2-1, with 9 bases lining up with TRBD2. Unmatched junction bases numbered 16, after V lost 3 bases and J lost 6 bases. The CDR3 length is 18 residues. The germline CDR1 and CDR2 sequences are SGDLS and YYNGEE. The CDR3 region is CASSAHTKTSGGGNEQFF. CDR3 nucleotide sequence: TGTGCCAGCAGCGCCCACACTAAGACTAGCGGAGGGGGCAATGAGCAGTTCTTC.

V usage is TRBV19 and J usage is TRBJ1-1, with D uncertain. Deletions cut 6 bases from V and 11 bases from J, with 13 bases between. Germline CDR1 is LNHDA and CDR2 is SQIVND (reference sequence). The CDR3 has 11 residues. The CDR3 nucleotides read TGTGCCAGTAGAGAGGGAGGGTCGGCTTTCTTT. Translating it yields CASREGGSAFF.

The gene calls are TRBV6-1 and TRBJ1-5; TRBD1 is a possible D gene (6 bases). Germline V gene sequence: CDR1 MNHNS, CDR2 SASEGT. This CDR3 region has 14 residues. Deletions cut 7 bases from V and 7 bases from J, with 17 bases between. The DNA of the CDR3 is TGTGCCAGCACCTTAACAGGGCTGGAGCAGCCCCAGCATTTT. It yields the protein CASTLTGLEQPQHF.

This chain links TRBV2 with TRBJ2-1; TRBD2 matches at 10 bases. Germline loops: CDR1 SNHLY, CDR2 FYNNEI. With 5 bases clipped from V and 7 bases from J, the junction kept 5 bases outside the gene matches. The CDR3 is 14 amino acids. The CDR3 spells CASSFGTSVNEQFF. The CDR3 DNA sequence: TGTGCCAGCAGTTTCGGGACTAGCGTTAATGAGCAGTTCTTC.

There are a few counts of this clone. The CDR3 DNA sequence: TGTGCCAGTAGTATCACTAGCGGGGACTCCTACGAGCAGTACTTC. Its protein is CASSITSGDSYEQYF. The J gene is TRBJ2-7, the V gene TRBV19; 10 nucleotides agree with TRBD2. This CDR3 has 15 amino acids. The germline V gene encodes CDR1 LNHDA and CDR2 SQIVND (reference sequence). After removal of 3 bases from V and 0 bases from J, the junction contained 2 bases not matched to a gene.